A selection of T cell receptor beta chains follows, all from one sample in a study of blood T cell repertoires in COVID-19. The data were produced by immunoSEQ multiplex PCR, yet TCRdb's version contains in-frame clones alone and is incomplete. The sample records some 410,000 clones, 88% being singletons. Input material: PBMCs or T cells enriched from blood (not recorded which). These receptors originate from a woman in her 30s with acute COVID-19. Both conserved end residues are trimmed from each CDR3.

TRBV25-1,TRBJ2-7,ASMGDTTYEQY
TRBV12-5,TRBJ2-1,ASGLGQREQF
TRBV5-1,TRBJ2-2,ASSPGVAGELF
TRBV24-1,TRBJ1-5,ATSDSGQPQH
TRBV6-1,TRBJ2-7,ASSDRGGSYEQY
TRBV5-1,TRBJ1-2,ASSWRTGGGYT
TRBV5-1,TRBJ2-7,ASSLARGNKYEQY
TRBV18,TRBJ2-1,ASSSQTSRSYNEQF
TRBV3-1/TRBV3-2,TRBJ1-3,ASSLPAGRGNTIY
TRBV27,TRBJ2-4,ASSPAIGQGAPGGAKNIQY
TRBV6-5,TRBJ1-6,ASSQGSSPTLH
TRBV27,TRBJ2-2,ASSQGLAGYTGELF
TRBV3-1/TRBV3-2,TRBJ2-1,ASSRLEEYNEQF
TRBV9,TRBJ1-1,ASSVGPKNTEAF
TRBV5-1,TRBJ2-7,ASSPRQKGGYEQY
TRBV5-1,TRBJ2-7,ASSLTVAYEQY
TRBV18,TRBJ1-2,ASSPVGRGNGYT
TRBV18,TRBJ1-6,ASSPRQGKTYNSPLH
TRBV18,TRBJ1-3,ASSRSGQYLSTSGNTIY
TRBV5-6,TRBJ1-2,ASSFSTTGDHYGYT
TRBV28,TRBJ1-6,ASSWGMGQGSYNSPLH
TRBV9,TRBJ1-5,ASTRGEH
TRBV7-2,TRBJ2-7,ASSPDRGYEQY
TRBV5-1,TRBJ2-7,ASSARGAYYEQY
TRBV14,TRBJ1-3,ASSPRATGGKYGNTIY
TRBV5-1,TRBJ1-1,ASSNEGQSYTEAF
TRBV10-3,TRBJ1-1,AASGTGGSVTEAF
TRBV4-3,TRBJ1-5,ASSQEREQPQH
TRBV18,TRBJ2-1,ASSLARGSEQF
TRBV3-1/TRBV3-2,TRBJ1-1,ASSQDFGTEAF
TRBV3-1/TRBV3-2,TRBJ1-6,ASSQEVPTQSPLH
TRBV5-1,TRBJ2-7,ASSPAGLAGISYEQY
TRBV19,TRBJ1-5,ASSIFAAPTSQPQH
TRBV4-1,TRBJ1-2,ASSYDTFYGYT
TRBV5-1,TRBJ2-1,ASSWGTNNEQF
TRBV4-1,TRBJ2-1,ASSQAPGEGDYNEQF
TRBV4-1,TRBJ2-3,ASSQLDIIAGTASTDTQY
TRBV21-1,TRBJ2-7,ASSIRQGNYEQY
TRBV30,TRBJ2-7,AWSDRRRSYEQY
TRBV2,TRBJ1-5,ASTDSNQPQH